The 6 T cell receptor beta chains presented below share a single source sample, sequenced in a study of T cells after yellow fever vaccination. Each CDR3 protein gets one entry after TCRdb re-called the 5' RACE reads with MiXCR. The table has some 670,000 distinct CDR3 sequences, over 9% seen once. The material sequenced was PBMCs, taken on the day of the yellow fever booster vaccination. Receptor source: a young man who received the YFV17D yellow fever vaccine.

The sample holds a few counts of this clonotype. The chain uses TRBV7-9 and TRBJ2-5; no reliable D call. From germline, CDR1 is SEHNR and CDR2 FQNEAQ (reference sequence). The length of the CDR3 is 13 residues. With 5 bases removed from V and 2 bases from J, the gap between germline ends came to 9 bases. The CDR3 coding sequence is TGTGCCAGCAGCCCGGTACTTCAAGAGACCCAGTACTTC. Protein: CASSPVLQETQYF.

V usage is TRBV7-4 and J usage is TRBJ2-7, with 7 positions matching TRBD1. Trimming at V came to 5 bases and at J to 0 bases, leaving 7 bases not matched to a gene. CDR1 and CDR2 (germline): SGHVT, SQSDAQ. The CDR3 consists of 15 residues. The CDR3 DNA follows: TGTGCCAGCAGCCAAGACCGGGACAGCTCCTACGAGCAGTACTTC. Residues: CASSQDRDSSYEQYF.

This clonotype was counted a single time. The rearrangement joins TRBV20-1 to TRBJ2-1; D remains ambiguous. This CDR3 has 12 amino acids. Germline V lookup: CDR1 DFQATT, CDR2 SNEGSKA (reference sequence). Trimming took off 5 bases at V and 9 bases at J, with 14 bases between the two ends. The CDR3 nucleotides read TGCAGTGCTGGACCCCCGGCTGTTGAGCAGTTCTTC. Its protein product is CSAGPPAVEQFF.

The J gene is TRBJ2-3, the V gene TRBV19, with 8 bases identical to TRBD1. Germline CDR1 is LNHDA and CDR2 is SQIVND (reference sequence). This CDR3 is built from 16 residues. The V segment lost 2 bases and the J segment 5 bases; nucleotides outside the gene matches: 9. CDR3 sequence reads: CASSITGQGGVDTQYF. The CDR3 DNA is TGTGCCAGTAGTATAACCGGACAGGGTGGCGTAGATACGCAGTATTTT.

V usage is TRBV6-5 and J usage is TRBJ2-3; 7 nucleotides agree with TRBD2. V dropped 0 bases and J dropped 2; count of bases not matched to a gene: 8. There are 17 residues in the CDR3. Germline CDR1 MNHEY, CDR2 SVGAGI. The CDR3 loop reads CASSYSFVGGVTDTQYF. CDR3 bases: TGTGCCAGCAGTTACTCGTTCGTGGGAGGGGTCACAGATACGCAGTATTTT.

The chain joins TRBV12-3 or TRBV12-4 to TRBJ2-7, with D perhaps matching TRBD1 or TRBD2 (5 bases each). Trimming pared 2 bases from V and 3 bases from J, leaving 14 bases between. The CDR3 is 15 amino acids. In DNA form, the CDR3 reads TGTGCCAGCAGTTTATCAATAGCGACAGACTACGAGCAGTACTTC. The encoded protein is CASSLSIATDYEQYF.